This passage covers 16 T cell receptor beta chains from one sample sequenced in a study of blood T cell repertoires in COVID-19. Some clones are missing from TCRdb's copy, which holds only in-frame ones; the method was immunoSEQ multiplex PCR. Among just over 150,000 clones listed, around nine tenths were seen once. The sample taken for sequencing was peripheral blood. The receptors stem from a woman in her seventies with acute or convalescent COVID-19.

The rearrangement links TRBV9 to TRBJ2-7; D may be TRBD2 (5 bases). The V gene's germline CDR1 is SGDLS and CDR2 YYNGEE. Trimming pared 3 bases from V and 3 bases from J, leaving 16 bases between. The CDR3 sequence is 15 residues long. The CDR3 DNA is TGTGCCAGCAGCGCCCGACAAAGCGGATACTACGAGCAGTACTTC. Amino acid sequence: CASSARQSGYYEQYF.

The chain uses TRBV24-1 and TRBJ2-3, with 16 positions matching TRBD2. CDR1 KGHDR and CDR2 SFDVKD come from the germline V gene. This CDR3 region has 18 residues. J was trimmed by 2 bases and V by 6 bases; bases with no gene match: 7. For the CDR3, the DNA is TGTGCCACCAGTCAGGGACTAGCGGGGGGGGGCTACACAGATACGCAGTATTTT. Translated: CATSQGLAGGGYTDTQYF.

The chain carries TRBV4-3 and TRBJ1-1, with a possible D match to TRBD1 (5 bases). Germline CDR1 reads LGHNA; CDR2 reads YSLEER. V was clipped by 1 base and J by 2 bases, with 14 bases between them. The CDR3 is 16 amino acids. This CDR3 reads CASSQANWGGNTEAFF. In nucleotides, the CDR3 is TGCGCCAGCAGCCAAGCCAACTGGGGGGGAAACACTGAAGCTTTCTTT.

This sequence joins TRBV12-5 and TRBJ1-5; D remains ambiguous. CDR1 and CDR2 from the germline V gene are LGHNT and FRNRAP. Trimming took off 3 bases at V and 0 bases at J, with 18 bases between the two ends. The CDR3 runs 18 residues. The CDR3 DNA reads TGTGCTAGTGGTTTTTGGTCCAACTGGGAGGATAGCAATCAGCCCCAGCATTTT. It translates to CASGFWSNWEDSNQPQHF.

The chain recombines TRBV2 with TRBJ1-5, with 7 bases aligning to TRBD1. Germline V lookup: CDR1 SNHLY, CDR2 FYNNEI. V shed 6 bases, J shed 0 bases, and the junction held 14 bases outside the gene matches. The CDR3 is 18 residues long. CDR3: CASRGGQSGGYSNQPQHF. DNA for the CDR3: TGTGCCAGCAGGGGGGGACAGAGTGGAGGGTATAGCAATCAGCCCCAGCATTTT.

The CDR3 sequence: CASSSTGGNQPQHF. CDR3 nucleotide sequence: TGTGCCAGCAGTTCGACAGGGGGCAATCAGCCCCAGCATTTT. The chain employs TRBV28 and TRBJ1-5; 8 positions agree with TRBD1. The length of the CDR3 is 14 residues. Looked up from germline, CDR1 is MDHEN and CDR2 is SYDVKM. Germline trimming cut 4 bases from V and 2 bases from J; bases unmatched to any gene: 1.

The V call is TRBV4-1, the J call TRBJ1-1, with 11 nucleotides matching TRBD1. Unmatched junction bases numbered 10, after V lost 0 bases and J lost 4 bases. CDR1 and CDR2 (germline): MGHRA, YSYEKL. The CDR3 length is 18 residues. CDR3 sequence (DNA): TGCGCCAGCAGCCAAGAGAGGACAGGGGGCTTTAAAGTCACTGAAGCTTTCTTT. Residues: CASSQERTGGFKVTEAFF.

V is TRBV27 and J is TRBJ2-2; 14 positions match TRBD2. The V segment lost 2 bases and the J segment 4 bases; nucleotides outside the gene matches: 3. The CDR3 totals 17 residues. Germline CDR1 and CDR2: MNHEY and SMNVEV (reference sequence). CDR3 region: CASSLHGLAGGTGELFF. CDR3 coding DNA: TGTGCCAGCAGTTTACACGGACTAGCGGGGGGCACCGGGGAGCTGTTTTTT.

The rearrangement uses TRBV11-2 and TRBJ2-2; weak D call: TRBD1 (5 bases). The V gene lost 6 bases and the J gene lost 3 bases, with 14 bases spanning the gap. The CDR3 covers 15 residues. CDR1 is SGHAT and CDR2 is FQNNGV in the germline V gene. DNA of the CDR3: TGTGCCAGCAGTCCAACCACAGGATACACCGGGGAGCTGTTTTTT. Amino acid sequence: CASSPTTGYTGELFF.

V gene TRBV11-2 combines with J gene TRBJ1-1, with 7 bases that match TRBD1. This CDR3 is built from 12 residues. Germline values: CDR1 SGHAT, CDR2 FQNNGV. Trimming took 6 bases from V and 6 from J; bases not matched to a gene: 4. The CDR3 is CASSPDRSEAFF. Written as DNA, the CDR3 is TGTGCCAGCAGTCCGGACAGGTCTGAAGCTTTCTTT.

This chain connects TRBV7-2 to TRBJ2-5; D gene uncertain. The CDR3 loop spans 15 amino acids. Trimming took 5 bases from V and 5 from J, leaving 18 bases between them. Germline CDR1 reads SGHTA; CDR2 reads FQGNSA. CDR3 residues: CASSHRRRSPETQYF. CDR3 DNA sequence: TGTGCCAGCAGCCATCGGCGGCGGAGTCCGGAGACCCAGTACTTC.

The chain employs TRBV4-1 and TRBJ1-2, with D unresolved. The CDR3 contains 14 residues. CDR1 and CDR2 from the germline V gene are MGHRA and YSYEKL. Trimming cost V 2 bases and J 7 bases, with 14 bases left between them. The CDR3: CASSQHDRRGGYTF. The CDR3 region has the DNA TGCGCCAGCAGCCAACACGACCGCCGGGGTGGCTACACCTTC.

With respect to this clone: Other DNA sequences from this sample encode an identical CDR3 as well. The genes are TRBV27 and TRBJ1-5; 7 bases map to TRBD1. This CDR3 has 15 residues. V trimming: 5 bases; J trimming: 0 bases; junction bases outside the gene matches: 4. The germline V gene has CDR1 MNHEY and CDR2 SMNVEV (reference sequence). CDR3 protein: CASSRDRLSNQPQHF. In DNA form, the CDR3 reads TGTGCCAGCAGTCGGGACAGACTTAGCAATCAGCCCCAGCATTTT.

The chain uses TRBV5-1 and TRBJ1-1, with 7 bases that match TRBD1. There are 14 residues in the CDR3. V lost 4 bases, J lost 6 bases, and 9 bases stayed unmatched. Looked up from germline, CDR1 is SGHRS and CDR2 is YFSETQ. The chain's CDR3 is CASSMGGGEAEAFF. The CDR3 DNA is TGCGCCAGCAGCATGGGAGGGGGCGAGGCTGAAGCTTTCTTT.

The V and J genes are TRBV18 and TRBJ2-7; 10 bases match TRBD1. The CDR3 has 14 residues. With V trimmed by 2 bases and J by 3 bases, 1 base remained unmatched. Germline assignment: CDR1 KGHSH and CDR2 LQKENI. DNA of the CDR3: TGTGCCAGCTCACCAGGGACAGGGGACTACGAGCAGTACGTC. The encoded protein is CASSPGTGDYEQYV.

This rearrangement joins TRBV27 to TRBJ2-3; D not certain. Germline CDR1 reads MNHEY; CDR2 reads SMNVEV (reference sequence). The CDR3 runs to 16 residues. Trimming cost V 2 bases and J 4 bases, with 16 bases left between them. Here the CDR3 DNA reads TGTGCCAGCAGTTTACTCCCCCCCGCAGGCGCAGATACGCAGTATTTT. This codes for CASSLLPPAGADTQYF.